The 28 T cell receptor beta chains reported below all come from one sample, sequenced in a study of T cells after yellow fever vaccination. TCRdb processed the 5' RACE reads anew with MiXCR; each CDR3 protein has one entry. This repertoire shows about 370,000 distinct CDR3 sequences, roughly 10% found once; its top ten account for around 20%. Sequences were derived from PBMCs, sampled on the day of the first yellow fever vaccination. The source is a man between 18 and 35 years old who received the YFV17D yellow fever vaccine.

This clonotype was counted only a few times. This chain joins TRBV4-1 and TRBJ1-2, with D hard to call. The V gene lost 0 bases and the J gene lost 0 bases, with 11 bases spanning the gap. The V gene's germline CDR1 is MGHRA and CDR2 YSYEKL. There are 16 residues in the CDR3. The CDR3 region has the DNA TGCGCCAGCAGCCAAGAGAGCCAGGAGGCTAACTATGGCTACACCTTC. Translating it yields CASSQESQEANYGYTF.

In its sample, this clonotype was seen a few times. This chain connects TRBV4-1 to TRBJ1-6, with TRBD1 identical over 7 bases. Germline-derived CDR1 and CDR2 are MGHRA and YSYEKL. V lost 4 bases to trimming and J lost 7 bases; unmatched junction nucleotides: 10. The CDR3 contains 16 residues. The CDR3: CASSLRTGRVNSPLHF. CDR3 bases: TGCGCCAGCAGCCTGAGGACAGGACGGGTGAATTCACCCCTCCACTTT.

This clonotype was recorded a few times. The chain couples TRBV4-1 to TRBJ1-5; D not certain. V was cut by 1 base and J by 7 bases, with 11 bases left in between. Looked up from germline, CDR1 is MGHRA and CDR2 is YSYEKL. CDR3 size: 14 residues. The DNA for the CDR3 is TGCGCCAGCAGCCAAGCCGGGGTGGTCCAGCCCCAGCATTTT. This encodes CASSQAGVVQPQHF.

This clonotype turned up a few times. The chain joins TRBV29-1 to TRBJ1-2, with D possibly being TRBD1 (6 bases). This CDR3 contains 16 residues. Germline values: CDR1 SQVTM, CDR2 ANQGSEA. Trimming removed 3 bases from V and 4 bases from J, with 21 bases in between. The CDR3 DNA is TGCAGCGTTGACAGGCAGGGCAGGGGTCTATTCTATGGCTACACCTTC. Residues: CSVDRQGRGLFYGYTF.

V is TRBV28 and J is TRBJ1-4, with 10 nucleotides matching TRBD1. The J segment lost 8 bases and the V segment lost 6 bases, leaving 6 bases of the junction unmatched. Germline V lookup: CDR1 MDHEN, CDR2 SYDVKM. The CDR3 consists of 14 residues. CDR3 loop: CASRPTGGREKLFF. CDR3 nucleotides: TGTGCCAGCAGACCGACAGGGGGCCGAGAAAAACTGTTTTTT.

This clonotype was counted only a few times. An end of the junction does not agree with germline; a read error may underlie this. The chain uses TRBV18 and TRBJ1-2; D might be TRBD1 (5 bases). The CDR3 runs 15 residues. Germline values: CDR1 KGHSH, CDR2 LQKENI. The CDR3 DNA follows: TGTGCCAGCACACCCCGGGACCTAGAAAACTATGGCTACACCTTC. Its protein product is CASTPRDLENYGYTF.

The chain uses TRBV20-1 and TRBJ1-1; no definite D call. The CDR3 is made up of 12 amino acids. Germline V gene data show CDR1 as DFQATT and CDR2 as SNEGSKA (reference sequence). Trimming stripped 5 bases from V and 4 bases from J, with 11 bases between. CDR3 loop: CSALSEGTEAFF. In nucleotides, the CDR3 is TGCAGTGCTCTCTCGGAGGGCACTGAAGCTTTCTTT.

The chain employs TRBV5-4 and TRBJ2-4; 7 bases fit TRBD1. This CDR3 has 16 amino acids. The V segment lost 4 bases and the J segment 7 bases; nucleotides outside the gene matches: 14. The germline V gene has CDR1 SGHNT and CDR2 YYREEE (reference sequence). The CDR3 sequence is CASSPKQGRGMNIQYF. The DNA for the CDR3 is TGTGCCAGCAGCCCGAAACAGGGGCGAGGTATGAACATTCAGTACTTC.

This clonotype was picked up a small number of times. The chain links TRBV6-6 to TRBJ1-1; possible D gene TRBD1, 5 bases. V lost 10 bases and J lost 6, with 15 bases in between. Germline CDR1 MNHNY, CDR2 SVGAGI (reference sequence). The CDR3 runs 12 residues. CDR3 in amino acids: CATGGGVPEAFF. The CDR3 DNA follows: TGTGCCACCGGTGGAGGGGTACCTGAAGCTTTCTTT.

This clonotype was recorded once. This rearrangement joins TRBV7-9 to TRBJ1-1, with a tentative D call TRBD1 (5 bases). CDR1 and CDR2 from the germline V gene are SEHNR and FQNEAQ (reference sequence). This CDR3 spans 14 amino acids. V gave up 8 bases and J gave up 1 base, with 14 bases separating them. This CDR3 reads CASYVWGSNTEAFF. The CDR3 DNA reads as TGTGCCAGCTACGTTTGGGGGTCGAACACTGAAGCTTTCTTT.

The CDR3 coding sequence is TGTGCCATCAAAGGGACAGGGAAAAATTCACCCCTCCACTTT. Its translation: CAIKGTGKNSPLHF. The chain recombines TRBV5-4 with TRBJ1-6; 9 bases are a match to TRBD1. This CDR3 contains 14 residues. Per germline, CDR1 SGHNT and CDR2 YYREEE (reference sequence). Trimming took 9 bases from V and 7 from J; bases not matched to a gene: 8.

The chain employs TRBV7-6 and TRBJ1-4; D is perhaps TRBD1 (6 bases). CDR1 is SGHVS, CDR2 FNYEAQ, per germline. The V end was cut by 1 base, the J end by 6 bases, with 9 bases between. CDR3 length: 14 residues. CDR3 nucleotide sequence: TGTGCCAGCAGCTTAGAGGGGGGGGATGAAAAACTGTTTTTT. The encoded protein is CASSLEGGDEKLFF.

CDR3 nucleotide sequence: TGTGCCACCAGCAGAGCCCCCGGTCCAGCGGGGTCCGGTGAGCAGTTCTTC. Protein sequence: CATSRAPGPAGSGEQFF. V is TRBV15 and J is TRBJ2-1; 7 positions agree with TRBD2. The length of the CDR3 is 17 residues. V dropped 1 base and J dropped 9; count of bases not matched to a gene: 15. In germline, CDR1 is LNHNV, CDR2 YYDKDF (reference sequence).

J is TRBJ2-7 and V is TRBV7-9; 7 nucleotides match TRBD2. Germline CDR1 and CDR2: SEHNR and FQNEAQ (reference sequence). The trim removed 5 bases at V and 8 bases at J, leaving 9 bases unmatched. The CDR3 spans 13 residues. This CDR3 is CASSPGGDGQQYV. The DNA of the CDR3 is TGTGCCAGCAGCCCTGGGGGGGACGGACAGCAGTACGTC.

This clonotype was counted only a few times. V is TRBV28 and J is TRBJ2-3; maybe TRBD2 (6 bases). V dropped 5 bases and J dropped 4 bases, with 16 bases sitting between them. The CDR3 is made up of 15 amino acids. Germline V gene data show CDR1 as MDHEN and CDR2 as SYDVKM. The DNA of the CDR3 is TGTGCCAGCAGTAAGGGCGGGGCCTGGGCAGATACGCAGTATTTT. Translated, it gives CASSKGGAWADTQYF.

This clonotype was counted only a few times. The chain has TRBV11-2 and TRBJ1-4; 9 bases line up with TRBD1. The CDR3 has 15 amino acids. Per the germline V gene, CDR1 is SGHAT and CDR2 is FQNNGV. V lost 4 bases and J lost 4; bases outside the gene matches: 4. The chain's CDR3 is CASSSGTGINEKLFF. CDR3 DNA sequence: TGTGCCAGCAGCTCAGGGACAGGGATTAATGAAAAACTGTTTTTT.

This clonotype has ten or more counts. The rearrangement joins TRBV5-1 to TRBJ2-7; D is unresolved. There are 12 residues in the CDR3. Deletions cut 4 bases from V and 0 bases from J, with 5 bases between. Germline V CDR1 and CDR2: SGHRS, YFSETQ. DNA of the CDR3: TGCGCCAGCAGCGCCAGCTCCTACGAGCAGTACTTC. Translated, it gives CASSASSYEQYF.

This clonotype was counted a few times. The chain is built from TRBV10-3 and TRBJ2-5; D unclear. The CDR3 has 12 amino acids. Germline V lookup: CDR1 ENHRY, CDR2 SYGVKD. Deletions cut 3 bases from V and 4 bases from J, with 6 bases between. Here the CDR3 reads CAISDVRETQYF. The CDR3 nucleotides are TGTGCCATCAGTGACGTTCGAGAGACCCAGTACTTC.

This clonotype was seen at least ten times. V gene TRBV5-1 combines with J gene TRBJ2-3; TRBD2 agrees at 8 bases. CDR3 length: 16 residues. Germline V gene sequence: CDR1 SGHRS, CDR2 YFSETQ. V lost 1 base, J lost 6 bases, and 10 bases stayed unmatched. CDR3 nucleotide sequence: TGCGCCAGCAGCTTGTTAGCGGGGACGACCGTGGATACGCAGTATTTT. This encodes CASSLLAGTTVDTQYF.

The chain recombines TRBV7-2 with TRBJ2-7; D is perhaps TRBD2 (6 bases). Trimming pared 3 bases from V and 2 bases from J, leaving 8 bases between. The CDR3 covers 13 residues. Germline CDR1 reads SGHTA; CDR2 reads FQGNSA. CDR3 nucleotides: TGTGCCAGCAGCTTGCGGGGACCCTACGAGCAGTACGTC. Encoded protein: CASSLRGPYEQYV.

Ten or more counts support this clonotype. The chain combines TRBV12-3 or TRBV12-4 with TRBJ1-1; 7 nucleotides match TRBD1. J gave up 4 bases and V 7 bases, and 6 bases lay outside the gene matches. This CDR3 comprises 13 residues. The CDR3 region is CASMTGLVTEAFF. In DNA, the CDR3 is TGTGCCAGCATGACAGGGTTGGTCACTGAAGCTTTCTTT.

This clonotype has at least ten counts. V usage is TRBV18 and J usage is TRBJ2-7; 7 bases map to TRBD1. CDR3 length: 12 amino acids. V gave up 3 bases and J gave up 4 bases; unmatched junction bases: 0. Per the germline V gene, CDR1 is KGHSH and CDR2 is LQKENI. CDR3 DNA sequence: TGTGCCAGCTCACCGACAGGGTACGAGCAGTACGTC. It specifies CASSPTGYEQYV.

The genes are TRBV6-2 or TRBV6-3 and TRBJ1-6; D remains ambiguous. This CDR3 is 17 amino acids long. CDR1 and CDR2 (germline): MNHEY, SVGEGT. V lost 2 bases, J lost 0 bases, and 11 bases lay in between. The CDR3 DNA reads TGTGCCAGCAGTTACGGGCATTGGAGCTCCTATAATTCACCCCTCCACTTT. It is translated as CASSYGHWSSYNSPLHF.

DNA for the CDR3: TGTGCCAGCCGGCGGGGCACAAGCCCCCACAATGAGCAGTTCTTC. This gives the protein CASRRGTSPHNEQFF. The V gene is TRBV12-3 or TRBV12-4, the J gene TRBJ2-1; a weak D match, TRBD2 (6 bases). Deletions cut 8 bases from V and 5 bases from J, with 19 bases between. This CDR3 spans 15 amino acids.

The chain links TRBV19 to TRBJ1-5; unclear D gene. The V gene's germline CDR1 is LNHDA and CDR2 SQIVND (reference sequence). The CDR3 sequence is 15 residues long. The V and J ends lost 1 base and 7 bases respectively, with 14 bases between them. For the CDR3, the DNA is TGTGCCAGTAGTATAGCGGATTTCCTCCAGCAGCCCCAGCATTTT. This codes for CASSIADFLQQPQHF.

CDR3 sequence: CASSAWTGENTEAFF. The CDR3 DNA reads as TGCGCCAGCAGCGCTTGGACAGGGGAGAACACTGAAGCTTTCTTT. This sequence joins TRBV5-1 and TRBJ1-1; 9 nucleotides agree with TRBD1. This CDR3 region has 15 residues. J gave up 1 base and V 4 bases, and 5 bases lay outside the gene matches. The germline V gene has CDR1 SGHRS and CDR2 YFSETQ.

This clonotype came up many times. This chain uses TRBV7-9 with TRBJ1-6; TRBD1 agrees at 7 bases. The ends lost 5 bases at V and 9 bases at J; junction bases unmatched: 10. Germline CDR1 SEHNR, CDR2 FQNEAQ (reference sequence). The CDR3 loop spans 15 amino acids. The CDR3 nucleotides are TGTGCCAGCAGCCGCGACAGGGTGGAGTTTTCACCCCTCCACTTT. It codes for CASSRDRVEFSPLHF.

This rearrangement joins TRBV6-1 to TRBJ2-7, with TRBD1 matching over 7 bases. This CDR3 is 14 amino acids long. Germline lookup yields CDR1 MNHNS and CDR2 SASEGT. With V trimmed by 6 bases and J by 5 bases, 10 bases remained unmatched. The DNA of the CDR3 is TGTGCCAGCAGCCCCTTCGGGGACAGAGACGAGCAGTACTTC. It translates to CASSPFGDRDEQYF.